These T cell receptor beta chains were read from a single sample in a study of blood T cell repertoires in COVID-19. The method was immunoSEQ multiplex PCR; TCRdb's version includes in-frame clones alone and lacks a portion of them. Found here are about 220,000 clones, roughly 85% of them singletons; the top ten hold roughly 2.2%. The material sequenced was peripheral blood. All receptors derive from a woman between 70 and 85 years old with COVID-19, enrolled during active disease. CDR3s include the opening cysteine and the closing phenylalanine or tryptophan. D genes are given only for firm matches. Clone size is shown for a subset of rows, as once, few, many or a class of expanded clone.

V gene: TRBV7-3; D gene: -; clone size: few; J gene: TRBJ1-1; CDR3 protein: CASSSQASGEGTEAFF; CDR3 DNA: TGTGCCAGCAGCTCCCAGGCGTCTGGGGAGGGCACTGAAGCTTTCTTT
V gene: TRBV4-3; D gene: -; clone size: once; J gene: TRBJ2-2; CDR3 protein: CASSQDDRELFF; CDR3 DNA: TGCGCCAGCAGCCAAGATGACAGGGAGCTGTTTTTT
V gene: TRBV5-1; D gene: -; clone size: -; J gene: TRBJ2-3; CDR3 protein: CASSLPTDTQYF; CDR3 DNA: TGCGCCAGCAGCCTCCCCACAGATACGCAGTATTTT
V gene: TRBV30; D gene: -; clone size: -; J gene: TRBJ1-1; CDR3 protein: CAWSLQGFGEAFF; CDR3 DNA: TGTGCCTGGAGCCTACAGGGATTTGGTGAAGCTTTCTTT
V gene: TRBV6-1; D gene: -; clone size: -; J gene: TRBJ2-7; CDR3 protein: CASQETAGVGYEQYF; CDR3 DNA: TGTGCCAGCCAAGAAACCGCAGGGGTTGGCTACGAGCAGTACTTC
V gene: TRBV19; D gene: TRBD1; clone size: -; J gene: TRBJ2-5; CDR3 protein: CASSTTGVETQYF; CDR3 DNA: TGTGCCAGTAGTACAACAGGGGTAGAGACCCAGTACTTC
V gene: TRBV6-2/TRBV6-3; D gene: -; clone size: once; J gene: TRBJ2-3; CDR3 protein: CAGSSVLLTLVGGPVTDTQYF; CDR3 DNA: TGTGCCGGCAGTTCCGTTCTTTTGACTTTGGTGGGGGGGCCTGTGACAGATACGCAGTATTTT
V gene: TRBV4-3; D gene: TRBD1; clone size: few; J gene: TRBJ1-2; CDR3 protein: CASSQDTARTGYGYTF; CDR3 DNA: TGCGCCAGCAGCCAAGATACGGCCCGGACAGGCTATGGCTACACCTTC
V gene: TRBV12-5; D gene: TRBD1; clone size: once; J gene: TRBJ1-1; CDR3 protein: CASGTDRGNTEAFF; CDR3 DNA: TGTGCTAGTGGTACCGACAGGGGAAACACTGAAGCTTTCTTT
V gene: TRBV6-2/TRBV6-3; D gene: -; clone size: many; J gene: TRBJ2-7; CDR3 protein: CASSYSRLVYEQYF; CDR3 DNA: TGTGCCAGCAGTTACTCTCGACTCGTCTACGAGCAGTACTTC
V gene: TRBV5-6; D gene: TRBD1; clone size: -; J gene: TRBJ2-3; CDR3 protein: CASSSLNRGRSTDTQYF; CDR3 DNA: TGTGCCAGCAGCTCCCTCAACAGGGGGCGAAGCACAGATACGCAGTATTTT
V gene: TRBV4-1; D gene: -; clone size: -; J gene: TRBJ1-4; CDR3 protein: CASSQDGYYATNEKLFF; CDR3 DNA: TGCGCCAGCAGCCAAGATGGTTACTATGCAACTAATGAAAAACTGTTTTTT
V gene: TRBV19; D gene: -; clone size: -; J gene: TRBJ2-1; CDR3 protein: CASSIGPGVEQFF; CDR3 DNA: TGTGCCAGTAGTATCGGGCCAGGGGTTGAGCAGTTCTTC
V gene: TRBV7-8; D gene: -; clone size: -; J gene: TRBJ1-5; CDR3 protein: CASSAGGESGNQPQHF; CDR3 DNA: TGTGCCAGCAGCGCAGGAGGGGAGTCGGGCAATCAGCCCCAGCATTTT
V gene: TRBV11-2; D gene: -; clone size: -; J gene: TRBJ1-6; CDR3 protein: CASSLTQGIYNSPLHF; CDR3 DNA: TGTGCCAGCAGCTTAACGCAGGGCATCTATAATTCACCCCTCCACTTT
V gene: TRBV3-1/TRBV3-2; D gene: -; clone size: -; J gene: TRBJ1-2; CDR3 protein: CASSQDLVSLNGYTF; CDR3 DNA: TGTGCCAGCAGCCAAGATCTTGTAAGCCTAAATGGCTACACCTTC
V gene: TRBV7-9; D gene: -; clone size: -; J gene: TRBJ2-7; CDR3 protein: CASSFPGRYEQYF; CDR3 DNA: TGTGCCAGCAGCTTTCCAGGGCGCTACGAGCAGTACTTC
V gene: TRBV6-4; D gene: -; clone size: -; J gene: TRBJ1-4; CDR3 protein: CASGAGGSNEKLFF; CDR3 DNA: TGTGCCAGTGGCGCGGGAGGGAGTAATGAAAAACTGTTTTTT
V gene: TRBV7-9; D gene: -; clone size: -; J gene: TRBJ2-1; CDR3 protein: CASSFPRGSGTNNEQFF; CDR3 DNA: TGTGCCAGCAGCTTCCCCCGTGGTAGCGGCACCAACAATGAGCAGTTCTTC
V gene: TRBV5-8; D gene: -; clone size: -; J gene: TRBJ1-4; CDR3 protein: CASSSGQPTNEKLFF; CDR3 DNA: TGTGCCAGCAGCTCAGGACAGCCAACTAATGAAAAACTGTTTTTT
V gene: TRBV13; D gene: -; clone size: -; J gene: TRBJ2-3; CDR3 protein: CASSLLLGLSSTDTQYF; CDR3 DNA: TGTGCCAGCAGCTTATTGCTGGGACTTTCTAGCACAGATACGCAGTATTTT
V gene: TRBV29-1; D gene: -; clone size: -; J gene: TRBJ1-2; CDR3 protein: CGFQGVNYGYTF; CDR3 DNA: TGCGGATTCCAGGGCGTAAACTATGGCTACACCTTC
V gene: TRBV7-3; D gene: TRBD1; clone size: -; J gene: TRBJ1-3; CDR3 protein: CASSLTGGSGNTIYF; CDR3 DNA: TGTGCCAGCAGCCTTACAGGGGGGTCTGGAAACACCATATATTTT
V gene: TRBV7-9; D gene: -; clone size: -; J gene: TRBJ1-2; CDR3 protein: CASSLAQGRDYGYTF; CDR3 DNA: TGTGCCAGCAGCTTAGCGCAGGGGAGAGACTATGGCTACACCTTC
V gene: TRBV19; D gene: -; clone size: -; J gene: TRBJ1-2; CDR3 protein: CASSITGDAGGYTF; CDR3 DNA: TGTGCCAGTAGTATTACGGGGGACGCGGGTGGCTACACCTTC
V gene: TRBV14; D gene: -; clone size: -; J gene: TRBJ1-1; CDR3 protein: CASSQVGGAFF; CDR3 DNA: TGTGCCAGCAGCCAAGTCGGGGGGGCTTTCTTT
V gene: TRBV10-2; D gene: -; clone size: -; J gene: TRBJ1-1; CDR3 protein: CASSESRQNTEAFF; CDR3 DNA: TGCGCCAGCAGTGAGTCGAGGCAGAACACTGAAGCTTTCTTT
V gene: TRBV4-2; D gene: -; clone size: once; J gene: TRBJ1-5; CDR3 protein: CASSQGRAGQPQHF; CDR3 DNA: TGTGCCAGCAGCCAGGGGCGCGCGGGGCAGCCCCAGCATTTT
V gene: TRBV10-1; D gene: -; clone size: -; J gene: TRBJ1-5; CDR3 protein: CASSENSGEGNQPQHF; CDR3 DNA: TGCGCCAGCAGTGAAAATTCTGGGGAGGGCAATCAGCCCCAGCATTTT
V gene: TRBV7-2; D gene: -; clone size: -; J gene: TRBJ2-3; CDR3 protein: CASSRRGRTDTQYF; CDR3 DNA: TGTGCCAGCAGCCGCCGGGGAAGGACAGATACGCAGTATTTT
V gene: TRBV19; D gene: TRBD2; clone size: -; J gene: TRBJ2-3; CDR3 protein: CASNSGMETDTQYF; CDR3 DNA: TGTGCCAGTAATAGCGGGATGGAAACAGATACGCAGTATTTT
V gene: TRBV3-1/TRBV3-2; D gene: -; clone size: -; J gene: TRBJ2-5; CDR3 protein: CASLAAGVGETQYF; CDR3 DNA: TGTGCCAGCTTGGCGGCAGGGGTCGGTGAGACCCAGTACTTC
V gene: TRBV5-1; D gene: -; clone size: -; J gene: TRBJ1-2; CDR3 protein: CASSLEGSYGYTF; CDR3 DNA: TGCGCCAGCAGCTTGGAGGGGTCCTATGGCTACACCTTC
V gene: TRBV11-3; D gene: -; clone size: -; J gene: TRBJ1-1; CDR3 protein: CASSSPGDLEAFF; CDR3 DNA: TGTGCCAGCAGCTCCCCGGGGGATCTTGAAGCTTTCTTT
V gene: TRBV4-2; D gene: -; clone size: once; J gene: TRBJ2-1; CDR3 protein: CASSQELTLTNNEQFF; CDR3 DNA: TGTGCCAGCAGCCAAGAACTAACCCTCACGAACAATGAGCAGTTCTTC
V gene: TRBV9; D gene: -; clone size: -; J gene: TRBJ2-1; CDR3 protein: CASSVAGGGHYNEQFF; CDR3 DNA: TGTGCCAGCAGCGTAGCTGGCGGGGGACACTACAATGAGCAGTTCTTC
V gene: TRBV9; D gene: -; clone size: few; J gene: TRBJ1-3; CDR3 protein: CASSVQDSGNTIYF; CDR3 DNA: TGTGCCAGCAGCGTACAGGACTCTGGAAACACCATATATTTT
V gene: TRBV19; D gene: -; clone size: few; J gene: TRBJ1-2; CDR3 protein: CASSIKAETNYGYTF; CDR3 DNA: TGTGCCAGTAGTATAAAGGCAGAGACAAACTATGGCTACACCTTC